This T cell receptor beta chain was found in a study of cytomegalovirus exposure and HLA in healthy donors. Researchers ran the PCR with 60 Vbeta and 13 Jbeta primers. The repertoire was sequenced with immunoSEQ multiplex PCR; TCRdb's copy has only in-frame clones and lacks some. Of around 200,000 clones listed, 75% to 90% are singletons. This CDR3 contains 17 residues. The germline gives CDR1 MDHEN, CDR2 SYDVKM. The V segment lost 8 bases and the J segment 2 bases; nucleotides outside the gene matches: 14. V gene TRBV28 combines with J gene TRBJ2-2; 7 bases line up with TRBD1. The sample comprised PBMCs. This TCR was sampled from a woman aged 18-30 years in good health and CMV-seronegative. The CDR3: CASLRQGDSRNTGELFF. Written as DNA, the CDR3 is TGTGCCAGCCTCCGCCAAGGGGACAGCCGCAACACCGGGGAGCTGTTTTTT.